This T cell receptor (beta chain) emerged from a study of long-term antiretroviral therapy in people with HIV (dated by TCRdb to the early 2020s). Study-level background: The earliest samples were collected approximately a decade before the 2015 WHO recommendation for immediate ART, a period when ART was typically delayed until CD4 counts fell. Whether ART initiation and durable HIV suppression were associated with changes in peripheral blood TRB repertoire composition and diversity was tested in a retrospective serial study. The cohort contributed about 200 cryopreserved PBMC samples from about 29 adults with confirmed HIV infection, collected serially over a mean of approximately 6 years (range 1-12). About 40% of the 30 participants with HIV were female. No cross-contamination during QIAcube processing turned up in test extractions that ran a monoclonal T-cell line alongside 33 polyclonal samples. Overall study results and their limits: Starting ART was linked to a significant rise in TRB diversity, yet even with long-term ART the diversity remained significantly lower than in transplant donor controls. CDR3 length ranges in HIV repertoires were narrower than in controls, and network structure suggested an antigen-experienced repertoire with only a slight naive shift after ART. Because pre-ART samples had limited cell numbers, profiling was done on unsorted PBMC rather than on sorted CD4+ and CD8+ T cells. Inferences about post-ART repertoire changes were limited because no data were available on ART adherence, viral resistance or therapy changes. Limited PBMC availability meant only the TCR beta chain was sequenced, without alpha chain pairing. The repertoire was dominated across all time points by expanded TRB clones identified before ART initiation, although this dominance was seen to fluctuate and to decrease in many PLHIV after ART. The samples were dated from about 2004 to 2017, and the ART regimens that were used may be less effective than current ART regimens.

Sequencing of the TRB variable region was done with the immunoSEQ hsTCRB v3.0 assay at survey level resolution. The targeted TRB sequencing depth was about 40,000-55,000 T-cell genomes per sample. Pooled TRB libraries were sequenced on an Illumina MiSeq with a v3 150-cycle kit. For the original study's pipeline: Repertoire analysis was run in R within a reproducible Nextflow workflow that covered QC, data transformation and analysis. LymphoSeq2, an R package for exploring AIRR-Seq data, was used to implement custom analyses. A handful of samples yielding fewer than 5000 total TRB sequences were excluded, leaving about 190 analyzed HIV repertoires. Of the roughly 190 retained HIV repertoires, about 60 were collected before and 120 to 130 after ART initiation. Repertoires were downsampled to 5000 TRB nucleotide sequences, with summary statistics averaged over 100 downsampling iterations. Only TRB sequences with CDR3 regions of at least seven amino acids were retained for analysis. Diversity was measured with a Shannon entropy-derived clonality score and the Gini coefficient. In the repertoire networks, any two of the top 5000 CDR3 amino acid sequences were connected whenever the two sequences differed by an edit distance of one. Antigen specificity groups and MHC restriction were predicted for TRB CDR3 amino acid sequences with GLIPH2. To flag known CMV, EBV, HIV or tissue antigen associations, CDR3 amino acid sequences were matched against VDJdb and McPAS-TCR. Pre-ART, post-ART and control groups were compared with Wilcoxon signed-rank tests and Holm-Bonferroni correction. TCRdb obtained this table from immuneACCESS and retained in-frame rearrangements with V and J assigned. These tables miss some clones; where compared with another copy, unresolved V genes account for less than half of the shortfall, and the remainder is unexplained. That table supplies the V and J calls and clone size; D and trimming were determined from the DNA. The sample data list 20,000 to 25,000 clones, and approximately 91% of these were observed just once. Just under 6.5% of the sample is in the top ten clones.

To be included, a participant needed at least one PBMC sample from before ART initiation plus at least two post-ART samples. Treatment was received in the United States of America by all participants with HIV. Cryopreserved samples of about 0.95-10 million PBMC were thawed and washed before DNA extraction. At the time of the earliest PBMC sample, participants with HIV were aged between roughly 20 and 55 years. Per participant, PBMC samples came from 1-4 timepoints prior to ART initiation and 2-8 timepoints following ART initiation, for a median of 7 samples. For every participant, serial HIV viral load, CD4+ T-cell count, ART history and demographic data were obtained. A Qiagen kit on a QIAcube was used to extract genomic DNA from unsorted PBMC, with samples processed in batches of 12. The germline V gene yields KGHSH for CDR1 and LQKENI for CDR2. The CDR3 holds 15 amino acids from the cysteine to the phenylalanine. Only CDR3 DNA remains: 45 bases, in frame from the first base. V is clipped by 3 bases and J by 6 bases, and the sequence between their germline boundaries is 14 bases long.

In its sample, this clone was seen once. Its antigen has not been determined. No per-base quality is available; no much larger clone lies one base away. The V gene is TRBV18 and the J gene is TRBJ2-2, with a tentative D call of TRBD1 or TRBD2, each matching 5 bases. This TCR was recovered from a man in his 60s with HIV. The source was unsorted PBMCs, collected 0.6 years after starting antiretroviral therapy. The nucleotide sequence reads as follows: TGTGCCAGCTCACCTCATCCGGGACCATCCGGGGAGCTGTTTTTT. This gives the protein CASSPHPGPSGELFF. Full variable domain (CDR3 extended with the reference TRBV18 and TRBJ2-2 proteins): NAGVMQNPRHLVRRRGQEARLRCSPMKGHSHVYWYRQLPEEGLKFMVYLQKENIIDESGMPKERFSAEFPKEGPSILRIQQVVRGDSAAYFCASSPHPGPSGELFFGEGSRLTVL.